A single T cell receptor (beta chain) is shown here with its context. Its antigen is still unknown. V lost 0 bases, J lost 6 bases, and 11 bases stayed unmatched. CDR1 and CDR2 from the germline V gene are SGHTA and FQGTGA. The CDR3 runs 18 residues. The PCR made use of 60 Vbeta and 13 Jbeta primers. In the source study's methods: A later analysis tallied 80 million to 100 million unique TCR beta chains, around 9.9 million of them shared. Only in-frame clones appear in the TCRdb table, and some are missing; sequencing was by immunoSEQ multiplex PCR. V, J and clone size are taken as reported in that table, and D and trimming were inferred from the DNA itself. The data show under 100,000 clones, under 90% seen once. The entry originates in a study of cytomegalovirus exposure and HLA in healthy donors. Background on the study: From HLA-typed donors, an early data release held tens of millions of unique TCRs.

Study-level results: Productive rates of about 87% or about 30% were seen for most TCR beta V segments in an earlier analysis.

At collection, donors were nominally healthy, but unrecorded immune exposures were probable. Sequences were obtained from PBMCs. J is TRBJ2-3 and V is TRBV7-3; 11 bases agree with TRBD2. This receptor was identified in a woman in her 70s in good health and CMV-seropositive. CDR3 residues: CASSLTGQFSGGEDTQYF. The CDR3 DNA follows: TGTGCCAGCAGCTTAACGGGACAGTTTAGCGGGGGGGAGGATACGCAGTATTTT.